These T cell receptor beta chains were read from a single sample in a study of blood T cell repertoires in COVID-19. Sequenced by immunoSEQ multiplex PCR; TCRdb stores in-frame clones only, minus some. The data show fewer than 250,000 clones, under 80% seen once. The material sequenced was peripheral blood. The receptors originated from a woman between 45 and 60 years old with acute or convalescent COVID-19. CDR3s include the opening cysteine and the closing phenylalanine or tryptophan. A D gene is named only where the DNA matches it firmly. Rows may omit the clone size; those that give it use once, few, many or a size class.

j_gene | d_gene | abundance | len | v_gene | CDR3aa | CDR3nt
TRBJ2-1 | - | - | 14 | TRBV18 | CASSPELLIDEQFF | TGTGCCAGCTCACCCGAACTTTTAATTGATGAGCAGTTCTTC
TRBJ1-5 | - | - | 13 | TRBV12-3/TRBV12-4 | CASRGTGDQPQHF | TGTGCCAGCCGTGGGACGGGAGATCAGCCCCAGCATTTT
TRBJ1-6 | TRBD1 | - | 16 | TRBV4-3 | CASSQVYGTGNSPLHF | TGCGCCAGCAGCCAAGTATACGGGACAGGGAATTCACCCCTCCACTTT
TRBJ1-2 | TRBD1 | few | 12 | TRBV28 | CASSQRDRSYTF | TGTGCCAGCAGTCAGCGGGACAGGAGTTACACCTTC
TRBJ2-2 | TRBD1 | - | 20 | TRBV18 | CASSPNRGRNFRANTGELFF | TGTGCCAGCTCACCTAACAGGGGGCGGAACTTTCGCGCGAACACCGGGGAGCTGTTTTTT
TRBJ1-1 | - | - | 14 | TRBV24-1 | CATSDSEDSAQAFF | TGTGCCACCAGTGATTCGGAGGACAGTGCTCAAGCTTTCTTT
TRBJ1-6 | - | - | 15 | TRBV6-5 | CASSAGRGPSIPLHF | TGTGCCAGCAGCGCCGGGAGGGGCCCTTCCATACCCCTCCACTTT
TRBJ2-4 | TRBD2 | - | 14 | TRBV2 | CASREGLARDIQYF | TGTGCCAGCAGGGAGGGACTAGCTCGGGACATTCAGTACTTC
TRBJ2-1 | - | - | 11 | TRBV3-1/TRBV3-2 | CASSLAYEQFF | TGTGCCAGCAGCCTAGCTTATGAGCAGTTCTTC
TRBJ2-3 | - | - | 16 | TRBV4-2 | CASSQVRGSATDTQYF | TGTGCCAGCAGCCAAGTGAGGGGGTCGGCCACAGATACGCAGTATTTT
TRBJ1-6 | - | - | 17 | TRBV30 | CAWSRGVTPRIDSPLHF | TGTGCCTGGAGTCGCGGGGTTACTCCCCGGATTGATTCACCCCTCCACTTT
TRBJ1-5 | - | - | 14 | TRBV6-1 | CASSDRVGNQPQHF | TGTGCCAGCAGTGACAGGGTCGGCAATCAGCCCCAGCATTTT
TRBJ1-4 | - | - | 14 | TRBV6-6 | CASSYRGYNEKLFF | TGTGCCAGCAGTTACAGGGGCTATAATGAAAAACTGTTTTTT
TRBJ2-1 | - | - | 15 | TRBV29-1 | CSVERGQRGYNEQFF | TGCAGCGTTGAGAGGGGCCAACGGGGGTACAATGAGCAGTTCTTC
TRBJ1-1 | - | - | 13 | TRBV25-1 | CASSGTGRTEAFF | TGTGCCAGCAGTGGTACAGGGCGCACTGAAGCTTTCTTT
TRBJ2-2 | - | - | 14 | TRBV5-1 | CASSLISGEGELFF | TGCGCCAGCAGCTTGATTTCAGGGGAAGGGGAGCTGTTTTTT
TRBJ1-4 | - | few | 16 | TRBV7-2 | CASSFRGGATNEKLFF | TGTGCCAGCAGCTTTAGGGGCGGTGCAACTAATGAAAAACTGTTTTTT
TRBJ1-3 | - | - | 15 | TRBV7-9 | CASSLQGSWGNTIYF | TGTGCCAGCAGCCTTCAGGGGTCCTGGGGAAACACCATATATTTT
TRBJ2-3 | TRBD1 | - | 14 | TRBV24-1 | CATSASTGLDTQYF | TGTGCCACCAGTGCGTCGACAGGGCTAGATACGCAGTATTTT
TRBJ2-1 | TRBD2 | - | 16 | TRBV6-1 | CASSEGRLAGGNEQFF | TGTGCCAGCAGTGAGGGAAGACTAGCGGGAGGGAATGAGCAGTTCTTC
TRBJ2-1 | TRBD2 | once | 14 | TRBV9 | CASSVSGSSKEQFF | TGTGCCAGCAGCGTGAGCGGGAGTAGTAAGGAGCAGTTCTTC
TRBJ1-2 | TRBD1 | few | 15 | TRBV27 | CASRSGQGVNYGYTF | TGTGCCAGCAGATCAGGACAGGGAGTTAACTATGGCTACACCTTC
TRBJ2-2 | - | - | 15 | TRBV30 | CAWSKRGRNTGELFF | TGTGCCTGGAGTAAGAGGGGGAGAAATACCGGGGAGCTGTTTTTT
TRBJ2-3 | TRBD2 | once | 18 | TRBV4-2 | CASSQDWGGSGSTDTQYF | TGTGCCAGCAGCCAAGATTGGGGGGGTAGCGGAAGCACAGATACGCAGTATTTT
TRBJ1-4 | - | few | 13 | TRBV16 | CASSPRTNEKLFF | TGTGCCAGCAGCCCCAGGACTAATGAAAAACTGTTTTTT
TRBJ2-4 | TRBD2 | - | 15 | TRBV2 | CASSPIAGTEHIQYF | TGTGCCAGCAGTCCCATAGCGGGAACGGAACACATTCAGTACTTC
TRBJ2-7 | TRBD1 | few | 14 | TRBV5-1 | CASSLEVGGNEQYF | TGCGCCAGCAGCTTGGAAGTAGGGGGCAACGAGCAGTACTTC
TRBJ2-4 | - | once | 15 | TRBV6-5 | CASSNLNQGRDIQYF | TGTGCCAGCAGTAACCTAAATCAGGGGAGAGACATTCAGTACTTC
TRBJ2-2 | TRBD1 | - | 15 | TRBV19 | CASRGTGTGTGELFF | TGTGCCAGTAGAGGGACAGGGACGGGCACCGGGGAGCTGTTTTTT
TRBJ2-7 | - | - | 17 | TRBV19 | CASSHLPGSRALYEQYF | TGTGCCAGTAGTCACCTTCCGGGTTCCAGGGCCCTCTACGAGCAGTACTTC
TRBJ1-2 | - | - | 14 | TRBV6-5 | CASSYRRDNYGYTF | TGTGCCAGCAGTTACAGGAGGGATAACTATGGCTACACCTTC
TRBJ2-5 | - | - | 15 | TRBV20-1 | CSASRFQGFQETQYF | TGCAGTGCTAGTCGATTTCAGGGGTTCCAAGAGACCCAGTACTTC
TRBJ2-6 | - | few | 13 | TRBV27 | CASSPGGANVLTF | TGTGCCAGCTCCCCGGGGGGGGCCAACGTCCTGACTTTC